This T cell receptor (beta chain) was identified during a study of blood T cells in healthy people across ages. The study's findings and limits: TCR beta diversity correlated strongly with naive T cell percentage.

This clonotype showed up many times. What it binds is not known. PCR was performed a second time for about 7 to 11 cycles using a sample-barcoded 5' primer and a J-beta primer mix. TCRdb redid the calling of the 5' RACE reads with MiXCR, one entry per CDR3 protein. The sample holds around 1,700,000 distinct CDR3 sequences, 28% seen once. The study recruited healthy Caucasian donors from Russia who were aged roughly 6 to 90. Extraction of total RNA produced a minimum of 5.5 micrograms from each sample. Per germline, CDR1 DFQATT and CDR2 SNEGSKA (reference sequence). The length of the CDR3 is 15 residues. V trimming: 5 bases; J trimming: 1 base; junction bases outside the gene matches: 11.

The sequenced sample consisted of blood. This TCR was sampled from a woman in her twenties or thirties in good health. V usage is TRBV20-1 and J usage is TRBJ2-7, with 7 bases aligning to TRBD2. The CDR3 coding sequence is TGCAGTGCTCCCCAGACTAGCTCGCCATCCTACGAGCAGTACTTC. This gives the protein CSAPQTSSPSYEQYF.